This entry is about one T cell receptor beta chain. The antigen it binds to is not known. Per-base quality was not reported, and no clone a single base away is much larger than it. Measured from the cysteine to the phenylalanine, the CDR3 is 15 residues long. The entry retains the CDR3 DNA only, 45 bases that are in frame from base 1. According to the germline V gene, CDR1 reads SGHRS and CDR2 reads YFSETQ. V is clipped by 6 bases and J by 4 bases, and the sequence between their germline boundaries is 17 bases long. The treatment or condition label here, explained by the study, means: live attenuated yellow fever vaccine strain. At every blood-draw timepoint, two biological replicates of bulk PBMCs were collected. A standard Ficoll-Paque protocol was used to isolate PBMCs from peripheral blood. RNA was extracted with TriZol from bulk PBMCs, CD4 and CD8 fractions, and dextramer-positive and dextramer-negative fractions.

These data originate in a study of T cells after yellow fever vaccination (dated by TCRdb to about 2019). About the full investigation: The SMART-Seq v4 Ultra Low Input RNA kit was used to prepare libraries from fractions with low cell numbers. Blood samples were taken at several timepoints before and after primary and secondary immunization, and bulk PBMC replicates and cell subsets were isolated. To follow T-cell clones before and after both primary and booster YFV17D yellow fever vaccination, bulk TCR alpha and beta repertoires underwent longitudinal sequencing. Two healthy male donors, one aged 18 to 30 and one aged 30 to 40 years, made up the cohort.

The paper's findings and limits, for the study overall: Computational filtering was required because FACS-sorted repertoires could contain abundant contaminating clonotypes from the bulk population. The secondary T-cell response was found to be weaker but faster than the primary response, with a peak reached on day 5 rather than on day 15. A small fraction of clonotypes appeared in both the CD4 and CD8 compartments, likely as a result of convergent recombination. Only a couple of donors were included in the study, so the extent to which the findings can be generalized is limited. After the booster, most of the clones that had expanded following primary vaccination were detected again (approximately 96% of CD4 and 88% of CD8), which suggests that memory was broadly maintained.

Sequencing took place on an Illumina NovaSeq 6000. TCR cDNA was synthesized by 5'RACE template switching, through which a universal primer site and unique molecular identifiers were introduced. cDNA synthesis was primed from both the TCR alpha and TCR beta constant segments. Libraries were amplified in two PCR steps, with sample barcodes and sequencing adapters added in the second step. Libraries were sequenced on Illumina HiSeq 2500 (2x100 bp) or NovaSeq (2x150 bp). The authors processed their data as follows. Demultiplexing of reads and collapsing into UMI consensus sequences were performed with MIGEC, and V(D)J alignment was carried out with MiXCR. Clonotypes responding to the vaccine were identified with edgeR on replicate PBMC samples, with the criteria of FDR below 0.01 and a log2 fold change above 5 up to day 15. Bulk clonotypes were assigned CD4 or CD8 identity according to which sequenced CD4 or CD8 repertoire held them at higher abundance. TCRdb reprocessed the public reads (quality trimming at Q25 with fastp, clone calling with MiXCR) and kept in-frame beta chains. When rows share a CDR3 protein, they turn into one entry using the most common DNA and genes. It is TCRdb's table, rather than the study itself, that gives the V and J calls and clone size. For this sample there are some 400,000 distinct CDR3 sequences; over 15% appear just once. The ten largest make up about 18% of the sample.

This sequence was found in a man aged 18 to 30 who received the YFV17D yellow fever vaccine. Sequencing used PBMCs, obtained before the yellow fever booster vaccination. The chain employs TRBV5-1 and TRBJ2-1; 6 matching bases give a weak D call of TRBD1. The CDR3 corresponds to CASKTQGPKYNEQFF. In nucleotides, the sequence is TGCGCCAGCAAAACCCAGGGGCCCAAATACAATGAGCAGTTCTTC.